This T cell receptor beta chain stems from a study of T cells in Graves' hyperthyroidism and ophthalmopathy (dated by TCRdb to the late 2010s). Regarding the complete study: Peripheral blood samples were taken at the time of initial diagnosis, prior to any treatment. To identify TCR V-J signatures that set the groups apart, the researchers used a discovery cohort of about a hundred patients, made up of 40 to 45 with Graves' ophthalmopathy and 55 to 65 with stable Graves' hyperthyroidism. An independent validation cohort of under 20 hyperthyroidism patients and some 15 patients who later progressed to ophthalmopathy tested prospective prediction of ophthalmopathy. The 95 to 100 discovery patients were randomly divided into training and test sets at a 7:3 ratio. Thyroid tissue and blood T-cell repertoires from about 6 Graves' hyperthyroidism patients were also compared in the study. Once sampling was done, hyperthyroidism patients were given methimazole at a starting dose of 30 mg daily, whereas ophthalmopathy patients were given high-dose intravenous methylprednisolone. According to the paper, TCR Vbeta CDR3 sequencing was carried out on more than 120 peripheral blood samples, which came from 40 to 45 ophthalmopathy, around 74 hyperthyroidism and some 17 progressor patients. Overall results and qualifications from the work: Most expanded thyroid clonotypes (frequency above 0.001) were also detected in blood, suggesting blood repertoires may reflect thyroid immune responses. During validation, the model predicted progression to ophthalmopathy a median of about 6.5 months ahead of onset, with around 70% sensitivity and about 72% specificity. Ophthalmopathy was separated from stable hyperthyroidism by a 13 V-J signature model, with around 88% sensitivity and roughly 84% specificity obtained in cross-validation and 80%/75% obtained in testing. No statistical method was used to fix the sample size in advance, and group allocation was not hidden from the investigators.

Stable Graves' hyperthyroidism was defined as the absence of progression to ophthalmopathy over 18 months of follow-up. Hyperthyroidism patients were newly diagnosed, with disease duration under 2 months, and aged 18 to 65 years. Patients with uncontrolled infections, other autoimmune diseases, pregnancy or lactation were excluded. Clinical symptoms, serum thyroxine and TRAb, thyroid ultrasound, and orbital computed tomography formed the basis for the diagnoses. PBMCs were separated from around 9.1 ml of fresh peripheral blood using Ficoll-Paque density gradient centrifugation. Total RNA was extracted using Trizol reagent, and RNA quality was assessed on an Agilent 2100 Bioanalyzer. This clonotype showed up many times. The specificity of this receptor is unknown. No per-base quality is available; no much larger clone lies one base away. The TCR beta CDR3 regions were amplified from the RNA transcripts. A first-round RT-PCR of the TCR CDR3 used the HTBI primer set with the Qiagen OneStep RT-PCR kit. Libraries were constructed in a second round of multiplex PCR, after which size selection and purification were performed. Sequencing of the libraries was done on an Illumina HiSeq2000 using paired-end 100 bp reads. Per the source publication's procedure: SOAPnuke was used to process the raw data, with reads discarded if the reads contained adapters or uncalled bases, had a mean Phred below 15, or lacked an exact constant-primer or identifier match. COPE v1.2.5 was used to merge the high-quality paired reads, and each unique nucleotide sequence was defined as a clonotype. MiTCR v1.1 was used to align the clonotypes against IMGT TRBV, TRBD and TRBJ reference segments. Analysis was restricted to V-J combinations with a frequency above 0.0001, which covered approximately 99% of repertoires. A TCS score was defined as the ratio of F50 (clonal expansion) to E x V (chaos), with BLOSUM62-based TCRdist applied between CDR3 peptides within each V-J. Welch's t-statistics and random forest reduced 500 to 650 V-J features to about 12, which were used in a naive Bayes classifier (R e1071). Using fastp trimming at Q25 and MiXCR clonotype assembly, TCRdb reanalyzed the public sequencing data and kept in-frame beta chains. Rows matching on CDR3 protein sequence are summarized as one entry with the most common DNA and genes. TCRdb assigned the V and J calls; the authors' analysis was not used. In this sample the table shows under 650,000 distinct CDR3 sequences, roughly 16% of which occur a single time. The ten most abundant clones make up about 3.8% of the sample.

The CDR3 spans 15 residues, from the cysteine through the phenylalanine. Only the CDR3 DNA stays, 45 bases, in frame from base 1. Unmatched junction bases come to 7, with V trimmed by 5 bases and J by 1 base. The germline V gene (reference sequence) gives CDR1 as SGHKS and CDR2 as YYEKEE. The chain employs TRBV5-5 and TRBJ2-7; 9 middle bases align to TRBD1. The sequence came from a woman between 25 and 40 years old with Graves' hyperthyroidism. Sample: blood. DNA sequence: TGTGCCAGCAGAGCCAGGGACAGGGAATCCTACGAGCAGTACTTC. The encoded protein is CASRARDRESYEQYF.